The rows below give T cell receptor beta chains drawn from one sample of a study of control samples from healthy donors and cancer patients. Sequencing was performed with immunoSEQ multiplex PCR; in TCRdb, only in-frame clones are kept and a portion is missing. The repertoire includes some 140,000 clones, less than 90% of them detected once, and roughly 9% sits in the top ten. The source material was blood. These receptors were obtained from a woman aged 25 to 39 in good health. CDR3s include the opening cysteine and the closing phenylalanine or tryptophan. A D gene is named only where the DNA matches it firmly. Clone size is not always given. Where it is, it says once, few, many or a class for expanded clones.

j_call v_call clone_size d_call cdr3_nt cdr3_aa
TRBJ1-3 TRBV30 NA NA TGTGCCTGGAGTGTCGAGCTCTGGTCTGGAAACACCATATATTTT CAWSVELWSGNTIYF
TRBJ1-2 TRBV14 once NA TGTGCCAGCAGCCAAGTCCGACTCCCCGCTGGCTACACCTTC CASSQVRLPAGYTF
TRBJ2-7 TRBV9 few TRBD1 TGTGCCAGCAGCGGAACAGGGGGAGTCTACGAGCAGTACTTC CASSGTGGVYEQYF
TRBJ1-1 TRBV4-2 NA NA TGTGCCAGCAGCCAAGATCCGGCGGACACTGAAGCTTTCTTT CASSQDPADTEAFF
TRBJ1-4 TRBV2 NA NA TGTGCCAGCAGTCCCGGGAACCTCAATGAAAAACTGTTTTTT CASSPGNLNEKLFF
TRBJ2-2 TRBV4-1 NA TRBD2 TGCGCCAGCAGGCGGCTAGCGGGAGACGGGGAGCTGTTTTTT CASRRLAGDGELFF
TRBJ2-3 TRBV30 NA NA TGTGCCTGGAGTGTACGAGTCGACCCAGATACGCAGTATTTT CAWSVRVDPDTQYF
TRBJ2-7 TRBV5-6 NA TRBD1 TGTGCCAGCAGCTTCTCTCCGGGACAGGGTTACGAGCAGTACTTC CASSFSPGQGYEQYF
TRBJ2-1 TRBV21-1 NA NA TGTGCCAGCAGCAAAGGGGTGGCGGGGCGGACGGACAATGAGCAGTTCTTC CASSKGVAGRTDNEQFF
TRBJ1-2 TRBV11-2 NA NA TGTGCCAGCAGTTCCGGGTTTGACTATGGCTACACCTTC CASSSGFDYGYTF
TRBJ2-3 TRBV5-5 NA NA TGTGCCAGCAGCTTGCGGGGATTTAGCACAGATACGCAGTATTTT CASSLRGFSTDTQYF
TRBJ2-3 TRBV6-4 once TRBD2 TGTGCCAGCAGTGAATCTAGCGGGAACACAGATACGCAGTATTTT CASSESSGNTDTQYF
TRBJ1-1 TRBV11-1 NA NA TGTGCCAGTCTACCGGACTTGAGCGACACTGAAGCTTTCTTT CASLPDLSDTEAFF
TRBJ2-7 TRBV2 NA TRBD1 TGTGCCGGTCGGACAGGCCCCTACGAGCAGTACTTC CAGRTGPYEQYF
TRBJ2-3 TRBV28 NA TRBD2 TGTGCCAGCATTGGCGCGGGAGGCACGTATACGCAGTATTTT CASIGAGGTYTQYF
TRBJ2-4 TRBV19 NA NA TGTGCCAGTAGTATCTTAGGCAAAAACATTCAGTACTTC CASSILGKNIQYF
TRBJ2-5 TRBV29-1 NA TRBD2 TGCAGCGTTCTGGGACTAGCGGGGGCGGGGGAGACCCAGTACTTC CSVLGLAGAGETQYF
TRBJ2-5 TRBV3-1/TRBV3-2 NA TRBD2 TGTGCCAGCGCCCCTGTGGGGGGAGGGTCGCTGGAGACCCAGTACTTC CASAPVGGGSLETQYF
TRBJ2-5 TRBV7-3 NA TRBD1 TGTGCCAGCAGCTCAGGGACAGGGGGTCCGGGAGAGACCCAGTACTTC CASSSGTGGPGETQYF
TRBJ2-2 TRBV11-2 NA NA TGTGCCAGCAGGGCGAACACCGGGGAGCTGTTTTTT CASRANTGELFF
TRBJ1-5 TRBV19 NA TRBD1 TGTGCCAGTATAGGGGGACAGGTGCTTAATCAGCCCCAGCATTTT CASIGGQVLNQPQHF
TRBJ2-3 TRBV25-1 NA NA TGTGCCAGCAGTGAATGGGGGAGCCCGGATACGCAGTATTTT CASSEWGSPDTQYF
TRBJ2-7 TRBV9 NA TRBD2 TGTGCCAGCAGCGTAGATTCAGCGGGAGTCCCCTACGAGCAGTACTTC CASSVDSAGVPYEQYF
TRBJ1-2 TRBV4-2 NA NA TGTGCCAGCAGCGAACCCAGTAGTTCTAACTATGGCTACACCTTC CASSEPSSSNYGYTF